Presented here are 13 T cell receptor beta chains from one specimen sequenced in a study of blood T cell repertoires in COVID-19. Method: immunoSEQ multiplex PCR; TCRdb's copy keeps in-frame clones and lacks some. Of about 200,000 clones detected, 87% appear once; the ten largest clones hold about 2.2%. Sequencing input: PBMCs or T cells enriched from blood (not recorded which). The source of these receptors is a woman aged 25-40 years who had recovered from COVID-19.

This chain connects TRBV19 to TRBJ2-1, with 10 positions matching TRBD1. The CDR3 extends over 18 amino acids. Germline CDR1 LNHDA, CDR2 SQIVND (reference sequence). With 6 bases clipped from V and 0 bases from J, the junction kept 11 bases outside the gene matches. DNA for the CDR3: TGTGCCAGTAGCTCGGGACAGGGGCTAATCCGCTCCTACAATGAGCAGTTCTTC. Translating gives CASSSGQGLIRSYNEQFF.

The V and J genes are TRBV7-9 and TRBJ2-3; TRBD1 matches at 8 bases. J lost 4 bases, V lost 6 bases, and 9 bases had no gene match. CDR3 length equals 15 residues. Germline V gives CDR1 SEHNR, CDR2 FQNEAQ (reference sequence). The CDR3 bases are TGTGCCAGCAGTCACGGACAGGGAGGACCAGATACGCAGTATTTT. It translates to CASSHGQGGPDTQYF.

The chain is built from TRBV7-9 and TRBJ1-5, with 10 bases matching TRBD1. The J segment lost 7 bases and the V segment lost 1 base, leaving 7 bases of the junction unmatched. The CDR3 length is 16 residues. Germline V lookup: CDR1 SEHNR, CDR2 FQNEAQ (reference sequence). Here the CDR3 reads CASSLGGTGVRQPQHF. The CDR3 DNA reads as TGTGCCAGCAGCTTAGGTGGGACAGGGGTTAGACAGCCCCAGCATTTT.

The V gene is TRBV5-6, the J gene TRBJ1-2, with 7 bases that match TRBD1. Germline values: CDR1 SGHDT, CDR2 YYEEEE. The J segment lost 0 bases and the V segment lost 4 bases, leaving 6 bases of the junction unmatched. This CDR3 region has 15 residues. In nucleotides, the CDR3 is TGTGCCAGCAGCAGGCCGACAGGGACTAACTATGGCTACACCTTC. Translation: CASSRPTGTNYGYTF.

The J gene is TRBJ1-5, the V gene TRBV30; no definite D call. The V gene's germline CDR1 is GTSNPN and CDR2 SVGIG (reference sequence). CDR3 length: 14 residues. V shed 5 bases and J shed 0 bases, with 11 bases lying between them. CDR3 DNA: TGTGCCTGGGGTTATTTAGATAGCAATCAGCCCCAGCATTTT. Translation gives CAWGYLDSNQPQHF. The variable domain in full, completed from reference TRBV30 and TRBJ1-5, reads SQTIHQWPATLVQPVGSPLSLECTVEGTSNPNLYWYRQAAGRGLQLLFYSVGIGQISSEVPQNLSASRPQDRQFILSSKKLLLSDSGFYLCAWGYLDSNQPQHFGDGTRLSIL.

V usage is TRBV7-9 and J usage is TRBJ2-3; 8 nucleotides line up with TRBD2. CDR1 and CDR2 (germline): SEHNR, FQNEAQ (reference sequence). The CDR3 has 19 amino acids. Losses at the gene ends were 5 bases for V and 2 bases for J; bases not matched to a gene: 18. CDR3 DNA: TGTGCCAGCAGCCCGCCCCCCAAAGGGCTAGCGGGCCACACAGATACGCAGTATTTT. Translating it yields CASSPPPKGLAGHTDTQYF.

The rearrangement links TRBV2 to TRBJ2-5; D is perhaps TRBD2 (6 bases). Germline V gene lookup returns CDR1 SNHLY and CDR2 FYNNEI. With 2 bases removed from V and 11 bases from J, the gap between germline ends came to 12 bases. CDR3 length: 12 residues. Here the CDR3 DNA reads TGTGCCAGCAGTGAATATCCGACTAGTCAGTACTTC. It translates to CASSEYPTSQYF.

The J gene is TRBJ1-1, the V gene TRBV30; 10 bases are shared with TRBD1. Germline CDR1 is GTSNPN and CDR2 is SVGIG (reference sequence). Trimming at V came to 2 bases and at J to 2 bases, leaving 5 bases not matched to a gene. CDR3 length: 15 amino acids. CDR3 sequence: CAWSNRDRGNTEAFF. In nucleotides, the CDR3 is TGTGCCTGGAGTAACAGGGACAGGGGAAACACTGAAGCTTTCTTT.

V gene TRBV2 combines with J gene TRBJ1-2; TRBD1 is a possible D gene (5 bases). Per the germline V gene, CDR1 is SNHLY and CDR2 is FYNNEI. The CDR3 spans 14 residues. V was pared by 4 bases and J by 0 bases, with 9 bases between. CDR3 DNA sequence: TGTGCCAGCAGTGGTACGACAGCTAACTATGGCTACACCTTC. It encodes CASSGTTANYGYTF.

The J gene is TRBJ2-2, the V gene TRBV4-3; 9 nucleotides line up with TRBD2. With 2 bases clipped from V and 5 bases from J, the junction kept 6 bases outside the gene matches. The CDR3 spans 16 residues. Germline assignment: CDR1 LGHNA and CDR2 YSLEER. This CDR3 is CASSQQETSGTGELFF. For the CDR3, the DNA is TGCGCCAGCAGCCAACAAGAAACTAGCGGGACCGGGGAGCTGTTTTTT.

The V and J genes are TRBV10-3 and TRBJ1-1; D unresolved. V dropped 3 bases and J dropped 11 bases, with 13 bases sitting between them. Germline V gives CDR1 ENHRY, CDR2 SYGVKD. The CDR3 contains 12 residues. The CDR3 DNA reads TGTGCCATCAGTGATGGTGAGGGAATGGCTTTCTTT. Translation: CAISDGEGMAFF.

The chain is built from TRBV6-5 and TRBJ1-4; 7 positions match TRBD1. This CDR3 has 14 amino acids. The germline V gene has CDR1 MNHEY and CDR2 SVGAGI. Unmatched junction bases numbered 5, after V lost 2 bases and J lost 8 bases. The CDR3 nucleotides are TGTGCCAGCAGTTACGGGACAGAAGGGGAAAAACTGTTTTTT. Amino acid sequence: CASSYGTEGEKLFF.

V and J are TRBV28 and TRBJ1-1, with a weak D call TRBD1 (6 bases). The CDR3 sequence is 14 residues long. Trimming shortened V by 5 bases and J by 6 bases, and 16 bases separated the two germline ends. Looked up from germline, CDR1 is MDHEN and CDR2 is SYDVKM. The CDR3: CASSPDRPVAEAFF. CDR3 DNA sequence: TGTGCCAGCAGTCCCGACAGGCCGGTTGCTGAAGCTTTCTTT.